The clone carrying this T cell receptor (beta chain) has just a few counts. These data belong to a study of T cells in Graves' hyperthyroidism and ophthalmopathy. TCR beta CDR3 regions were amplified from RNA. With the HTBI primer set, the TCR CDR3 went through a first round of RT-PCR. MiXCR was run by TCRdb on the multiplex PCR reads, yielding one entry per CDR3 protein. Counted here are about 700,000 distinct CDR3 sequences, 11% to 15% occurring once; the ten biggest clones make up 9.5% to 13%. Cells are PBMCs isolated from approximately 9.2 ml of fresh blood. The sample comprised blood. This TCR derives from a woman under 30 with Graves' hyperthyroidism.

CDR3 loop: CASSLAQESNEQFF. The CDR3 nucleotides are TGTGCCAGCAGTTTAGCGCAGGAGTCCAATGAGCAGTTCTTC. The chain links TRBV12-3 or TRBV12-4 to TRBJ2-1; the D is unclear. The CDR3 covers 14 residues. V lost 0 bases to trimming and J lost 6 bases, with 9 bases between them.